These 30 T cell receptor beta chains share one sample of origin, sequenced in a study of cytomegalovirus exposure and HLA in healthy donors. PCR amplification relied on 60 Vbeta primers (plus 13 Jbeta primers). TCRdb's copy holds only in-frame clones and misses some; the assay was immunoSEQ multiplex PCR. This sample has 140,000 to 150,000 clones, with 70% found just once. Specimen: PBMCs. The receptors here all came from a woman in her fifties or sixties in good health and CMV-seropositive.

CDR3 DNA: TGCGCCAGCACCCGATCGGGCACAGATACGCAGTATTTT. Amino acid sequence: CASTRSGTDTQYF. This chain joins TRBV5-1 and TRBJ2-3; D not resolved. Looked up from germline, CDR1 is SGHRS and CDR2 is YFSETQ. Trimming took 6 bases from V and 1 from J, leaving 9 bases between them. The CDR3 is made up of 13 amino acids.

This clone was detected only a few times. The J gene is TRBJ1-4, the V gene TRBV7-9; D perhaps matches TRBD1 (5 bases). Germline V CDR1 and CDR2: SEHNR, FQNEAQ (reference sequence). Trimming shortened V by 1 base and J by 5 bases, and 11 bases separated the two germline ends. The CDR3 has 15 residues. As DNA, the CDR3 is TGTGCCAGCAGCTTAGAGTACAGGCTGAATGAAAAACTGTTTTTT. This sequence encodes CASSLEYRLNEKLFF. Full variable domain (missing parts from reference TRBV7-9 and TRBJ1-4): DTGVSQNPRHKITKRGQNVTFRCDPISEHNRLYWYRQTLGQGPEFLTYFQNEAQLEKSRLLSDRFSAERPKGSFSTLEIQRTEQGDSAMYLCASSLEYRLNEKLFFGSGTQLSVL.

This clone was picked up a small number of times. The chain links TRBV7-3 to TRBJ2-3; TRBD2 matches 7 bases. Germline values: CDR1 SGHTA, CDR2 FQGTGA. Unmatched junction bases numbered 9, after V lost 5 bases and J lost 4 bases. The CDR3 loop spans 15 amino acids. The DNA for the CDR3 is TGTGCCAGCAGCCGAGGACTAGGCCCCGCAGATACGCAGTATTTT. Encoded protein: CASSRGLGPADTQYF.

V gene TRBV7-7 combines with J gene TRBJ2-1; 11 positions match TRBD2. Germline CDR1 reads SSHAT; CDR2 reads FNYEAQ (reference sequence). V trimming: 4 bases; J trimming: 4 bases; junction bases outside the gene matches: 3. This CDR3 has 15 residues. The chain's CDR3 is CASSSLAGAYNEQFF. CDR3 coding DNA: TGTGCCAGCAGCTCACTAGCGGGAGCATACAATGAGCAGTTCTTC. Supplemented by reference TRBV7-7 and TRBJ2-1, the full variable domain reads GAGVSQSPRYKVTKRGQDVTLRCDPISSHATLYWYQQALGQGPEFLTYFNYEAQPDKSGLPSDRFSAERPEGSISTLTIQRTEQRDSAMYRCASSSLAGAYNEQFFGPGTRLTVL.

The V and J genes are TRBV6-5 and TRBJ2-5, with 10 bases lining up with TRBD2. The CDR3 totals 15 residues. V lost 7 bases, J lost 5 bases, and 10 bases stayed unmatched. CDR1 and CDR2 from the germline V gene are MNHEY and SVGAGI. DNA for the CDR3: TGTGCCAGCACCCGGAGCGGGAGGGCGAGGGAGACCCAGTACTTC. Protein product: CASTRSGRARETQYF.

The V and J genes are TRBV28 and TRBJ2-5, with D possibly being TRBD1 (6 bases). This CDR3 is 14 amino acids long. The V and J ends lost 5 bases and 1 base respectively, with 11 bases between them. CDR1 and CDR2 (germline): MDHEN, SYDVKM. The CDR3 loop is CASSRNRVQETQYF. CDR3 coding DNA: TGTGCCAGCAGTCGCAACAGGGTCCAAGAGACCCAGTACTTC.

This chain connects TRBV5-1 to TRBJ1-5; D not resolved. V lost 4 bases and J 0 bases, leaving 11 bases between the germline ends. Germline-derived CDR1 and CDR2 are SGHRS and YFSETQ. The CDR3 extends over 15 amino acids. The CDR3 coding sequence is TGCGCCAGCAGCCTGGACGGTCCTAGCAATCAGCCCCAGCATTTT. Its translation: CASSLDGPSNQPQHF.

The chain links TRBV6-1 to TRBJ2-1; 9 bases align to TRBD2. The length of the CDR3 is 15 residues. CDR1 is MNHNS, CDR2 SASEGT, per germline. The V segment lost 6 bases and the J segment 0 bases; nucleotides outside the gene matches: 3. The DNA for the CDR3 is TGTGCCAGCAGATATAGCGGGAGCTCCTACAATGAGCAGTTCTTC. Its protein is CASRYSGSSYNEQFF.

This clone was counted only a few times. The J gene is TRBJ1-4, the V gene TRBV11-1; the match to TRBD1 covers 7 bases. V shed 4 bases and J 5 bases; nucleotides not matched to a gene: 7. The CDR3 length is 15 residues. Per the germline V gene, CDR1 is SGHAT and CDR2 is FQDESV (reference sequence). For the CDR3, the DNA is TGTGCCAGCAGCTCCCGACAGGGACAGAATGAAAAACTGTTTTTT. Protein product: CASSSRQGQNEKLFF.

CDR3 in amino acids: CASRTGHGYTF. Written as DNA, the CDR3 is TGTGCCAGCAGAACAGGGCATGGCTACACCTTC. The rearrangement uses TRBV6-5 and TRBJ1-2; TRBD1 might be the D (6 bases). The germline V and J ends were trimmed by 6 bases and 6 bases, with 8 bases remaining between them. Germline CDR1 reads MNHEY; CDR2 reads SVGAGI. This CDR3 has 11 amino acids.

The chain employs TRBV28 and TRBJ2-7, with TRBD1 identical over 7 bases. The CDR3 runs to 12 residues. Germline V gene lookup returns CDR1 MDHEN and CDR2 SYDVKM. V trimming: 6 bases; J trimming: 6 bases; junction bases outside the gene matches: 5. CDR3 DNA: TGTGCCAGCAGCTTACAGGGGTCCGAGCAGTACTTC. Amino acid sequence: CASSLQGSEQYF.

This clone has only a few counts. The chain uses TRBV5-1 and TRBJ2-7; TRBD1 is a possible D gene (5 bases). V was clipped by 0 bases and J by 6 bases, with 13 bases between them. Per the germline V gene, CDR1 is SGHRS and CDR2 is YFSETQ. CDR3 length: 14 residues. The DNA of the CDR3 is TGCGCCAGCAGCTTGGAATCACAGGTTGCCGAGCAGTACTTC. Translating it yields CASSLESQVAEQYF.

CDR3 coding DNA: TGCGCCAGCAGCTTGGCGACAGGGTGGAACGGGGAGCTGTTTTTT. As protein: CASSLATGWNGELFF. The chain recombines TRBV5-1 with TRBJ2-2, with TRBD1 identical over 7 bases. This CDR3 has 15 residues. The germline CDR1 and CDR2 sequences are SGHRS and YFSETQ. V was clipped by 0 bases and J by 7 bases; unmatched bases: 6.

V gene TRBV7-6 combines with J gene TRBJ1-1, with 8 bases fitting TRBD1. V dropped 5 bases and J dropped 6; count of bases not matched to a gene: 8. The CDR3 spans 14 residues. From germline, CDR1 is SGHVS and CDR2 FNYEAQ. CDR3 protein: CASSPGQGRAEAFF. In nucleotides, the CDR3 is TGTGCCAGCAGCCCCGGACAGGGTCGGGCTGAAGCTTTCTTT. The complete variable domain, with remaining parts taken from reference TRBV7-6 and TRBJ1-1, reads GAGVSQSPRYKVTKRGQDVALRCDPISGHVSLYWYRQALGQGPEFLTYFNYEAQQDKSGLPNDRFSAERPEGSISTLTIQRTEQRDSAMYRCASSPGQGRAEAFFGQGTRLTVV.

Only one count was recorded for this clone. V gene TRBV15 combines with J gene TRBJ1-5; 9 positions agree with TRBD1. The CDR3 runs 17 residues. The V gene's germline CDR1 is LNHNV and CDR2 YYDKDF (reference sequence). Trimming at V came to 4 bases and at J to 6 bases, leaving 13 bases not matched to a gene. CDR3 residues: CATSIGTGQGIIQPQHF. The CDR3, as DNA: TGTGCCACCAGCATTGGAACGGGACAGGGAATAATTCAGCCCCAGCATTTT.

This clone was detected many times. The chain combines TRBV4-1 with TRBJ2-4; D is perhaps TRBD2 (6 bases). The CDR3 is made up of 16 amino acids. The V end lost 0 bases, the J end lost 7 bases, and 16 bases lay between the germline ends. Germline CDR1 is MGHRA and CDR2 is YSYEKL. The CDR3 sequence is CASSQDGGTAGNIQYF. For the CDR3, the DNA is TGCGCCAGCAGCCAAGATGGAGGGACGGCGGGGAACATTCAGTACTTC.

This chain joins TRBV15 and TRBJ2-3; D possibly corresponds to TRBD2 (5 bases). The CDR3 runs 16 residues. CDR1 is LNHNV and CDR2 is YYDKDF in the germline V gene (reference sequence). Trimming removed 4 bases from V and 0 bases from J, with 14 bases in between. The CDR3: CATSTPRAESTDTQYF. CDR3 in DNA: TGTGCCACCAGCACCCCGCGAGCGGAGAGCACAGATACGCAGTATTTT.

Regarding this clone: The same CDR3 also results from other DNA sequences found in this sample. The V and J genes are TRBV5-1 and TRBJ2-7, with 9 bases fitting TRBD1. The CDR3 is made up of 14 amino acids. CDR1 and CDR2 (germline): SGHRS, YFSETQ. The ends lost 4 bases at V and 3 bases at J; junction bases unmatched: 5. The CDR3 is CASSPGQGIYEQYF. DNA for the CDR3: TGCGCCAGCAGCCCCGGACAGGGGATCTACGAGCAGTACTTC.

This chain joins TRBV18 and TRBJ1-1, with a weak D call TRBD1 (5 bases). CDR3 size: 14 residues. Germline V gene data show CDR1 as KGHSH and CDR2 as LQKENI. V was shortened by 2 bases and J by 5 bases, with 12 bases between the two germline ends. This chain's CDR3 is CASSPTPGRTEAFF. For the CDR3, the DNA is TGTGCCAGCTCACCAACCCCAGGGAGGACTGAAGCTTTCTTT.

The chain combines TRBV20-1 with TRBJ1-4; unclear D gene. This CDR3 is 11 amino acids long. V lost 7 bases and J 3 bases, leaving 6 bases between the germline ends. Germline assignment: CDR1 DFQATT and CDR2 SNEGSKA (reference sequence). CDR3 region: CSGTANEKLFF. As DNA, the CDR3 is TGCAGTGGAACGGCTAATGAAAAACTGTTTTTT.

This chain connects TRBV5-1 to TRBJ1-1; D remains unclear. CDR3 length equals 14 residues. Trimming took 0 bases from V and 0 from J, leaving 6 bases between them. Germline lookup yields CDR1 SGHRS and CDR2 YFSETQ. The CDR3 loop is CASSLGIVNTEAFF. DNA of the CDR3: TGCGCCAGCAGCTTGGGTATAGTGAACACTGAAGCTTTCTTT. Drawing the rest from reference TRBV5-1 and TRBJ1-1, the complete variable domain is KAGVTQTPRYLIKTRGQQVTLSCSPISGHRSVSWYQQTPGQGLQFLFEYFSETQRNKGNFPGRFSGRQFSNSRSEMNVSTLELGDSALYLCASSLGIVNTEAFFGQGTRLTVV.

The chain carries TRBV5-1 and TRBJ2-2, with unresolved D. V lost 4 bases and J lost 2, with 3 bases in between. This CDR3 contains 12 residues. CDR1 is SGHRS and CDR2 is YFSETQ in the germline V gene. The CDR3 sequence is CASSQNTGELFF. The CDR3 DNA reads as TGCGCCAGCAGCCAAAACACCGGGGAGCTGTTTTTT.

Concerning this clone: Other nucleotide sequences in the sample specify the same CDR3. The chain carries TRBV29-1 and TRBJ2-5; the D gene is possibly TRBD2 (5 bases). Trimming pared 4 bases from V and 5 bases from J, leaving 14 bases between. CDR1 is SQVTM, CDR2 ANQGSEA, per germline. The CDR3 spans 13 residues. The CDR3 protein is CSVGGGGRETQYF. CDR3 coding DNA: TGCAGCGTTGGCGGTGGAGGTCGGGAGACCCAGTACTTC. The whole variable domain, filled in from reference TRBV29-1 and TRBJ2-5, reads SAVISQKPSRDICQRGTSLTIQCQVDSQVTMMFWYRQQPGQSLTLIATANQGSEATYESGFVIDKFPISRPNLTFSTLTVSNMSPEDSSIYLCSVGGGGRETQYFGPGTRLLVL.

This rearrangement joins TRBV20-1 to TRBJ2-7, with D unclear. Germline values: CDR1 DFQATT, CDR2 SNEGSKA (reference sequence). The CDR3 length is 11 residues. The V end lost 5 bases, the J end lost 4 bases, and 9 bases lay between the germline ends. This CDR3 is CSALEVYEQYF. CDR3 nucleotide sequence: TGCAGTGCTCTCGAGGTATACGAGCAGTACTTC.

The V and J genes are TRBV2 and TRBJ2-3; D is perhaps TRBD2 (6 bases). The germline V and J ends were trimmed by 8 bases and 1 base, with 16 bases remaining between them. The germline gives CDR1 SNHLY, CDR2 FYNNEI. The CDR3 sequence is 15 residues long. CDR3 loop: CASSPQRVGTDTQYF. For the CDR3, the DNA is TGTGCCAGCTCCCCCCAGCGGGTGGGCACAGATACGCAGTATTTT.

In nucleotides, the CDR3 is TGTGCCAGTAGCCCCCGGGACAGGGCTAGCACAGATACGCAGTATTTT. Translating gives CASSPRDRASTDTQYF. V gene TRBV19 combines with J gene TRBJ2-3; TRBD1 agrees at 9 bases. Germline CDR1 reads LNHDA; CDR2 reads SQIVND (reference sequence). J gave up 0 bases and V 6 bases, and 7 bases lay outside the gene matches. The CDR3 is made up of 16 amino acids. Looking up the rest from reference TRBV19 and TRBJ2-3 gives the full variable domain: DGGITQSPKYLFRKEGQNVTLSCEQNLNHDAMYWYRQDPGQGLRLIYYSQIVNDFQKGDIAEGYSVSREKKESFPLTVTSAQKNPTAFYLCASSPRDRASTDTQYFGPGTRLTVL.

This rearrangement joins TRBV5-1 to TRBJ2-3; 7 bases are shared with TRBD2. The CDR3 extends over 13 amino acids. With V trimmed by 7 bases and J by 6 bases, 8 bases remained unmatched. Looked up from germline, CDR1 is SGHRS and CDR2 is YFSETQ. CDR3 nucleotides: TGCGCCAGCCACCGGGACTACAGCGATACGCAGTATTTT. It encodes CASHRDYSDTQYF.

In this sample, this clone turned up a few times. The same CDR3 arises from other DNA sequences in this sample as well. This chain links TRBV5-1 with TRBJ2-1, with 9 nucleotides matching TRBD2. The germline V gene has CDR1 SGHRS and CDR2 YFSETQ. V lost 0 bases and J lost 3; bases outside the gene matches: 4. This CDR3 spans 16 amino acids. Here the CDR3 reads CASSLAAGGGYNEQFF. The CDR3 DNA sequence: TGCGCCAGCAGCTTGGCGGCGGGAGGGGGCTACAATGAGCAGTTCTTC.

The J gene is TRBJ2-1, the V gene TRBV28; 10 nucleotides agree with TRBD2. V was pared by 8 bases and J by 4 bases, with 8 bases of the junction left unmatched. CDR1 is MDHEN and CDR2 is SYDVKM in the germline V gene. The CDR3 length is 15 residues. In DNA form, the CDR3 reads TGTGCCAGCCAAGCGGGAGGGCCCGCTTACAATGAGCAGTTCTTC. Its translation: CASQAGGPAYNEQFF. Combining the CDR3 with reference TRBV28 and TRBJ2-1 gives the whole variable domain DVKVTQSSRYLVKRTGEKVFLECVQDMDHENMFWYRQDPGLGLRLIYFSYDVKMKEKGDIPEGYSVSREKKERFSLILESASTNQTSMYLCASQAGGPAYNEQFFGPGTRLTVL.

This chain links TRBV30 with TRBJ1-2; 9 nucleotides agree with TRBD1. With V trimmed by 1 base and J by 3 bases, 9 bases remained unmatched. Germline-derived CDR1 and CDR2 are GTSNPN and SVGIG (reference sequence). This CDR3 region has 16 residues. CDR3 bases: TGTGCCTGGAGTGGTGGGACAGGGCACTCTGACTATGGCTACACCTTC. It translates to CAWSGGTGHSDYGYTF. The entire variable domain, with the rest obtained from reference TRBV30 and TRBJ1-2, is as follows: SQTIHQWPATLVQPVGSPLSLECTVEGTSNPNLYWYRQAAGRGLQLLFYSVGIGQISSEVPQNLSASRPQDRQFILSSKKLLLSDSGFYLCAWSGGTGHSDYGYTFGSGTRLTVV.